The rows below give T cell receptor beta chains drawn from one sample of a study of cytomegalovirus exposure and HLA in healthy donors. Clones were sequenced by immunoSEQ multiplex PCR, and TCRdb holds only the in-frame ones, with some missing. The repertoire holds 170,000 or so clones, with more than 60% as singletons. Sequencing used PBMCs. All receptors come from a woman between 50 and 59 years old in good health and CMV-seropositive. CDR3s include the opening cysteine and the closing phenylalanine or tryptophan. D genes are given only for firm matches. Part of the rows lack a size; the others show once, few, many or a class for expanded clones.

size: -; J: TRBJ2-6; V: TRBV5-6; D: -; DNA: TGTGCCAGCAGCTTGGGCAGTTTCTCTGGGGCCAACGGCCTGACTTTC; CDR3: CASSLGSFSGANGLTF
size: -; J: TRBJ2-7; V: TRBV2; D: -; DNA: TGTGCCAGCAGTGGGCGGCGGAGCTCCTACGAGCAGTACTTC; CDR3: CASSGRRSSYEQYF
size: -; J: TRBJ1-1; V: TRBV7-8; D: TRBD1; DNA: TGTGCCAGCAGCCCATTTACAGGGGGCTCGTCTGAAGCTTTCTTT; CDR3: CASSPFTGGSSEAFF
size: -; J: TRBJ2-1; V: TRBV4-3; D: -; DNA: TGCGCCAGCAGCCAAGTCCCTACTAGTGCTGAGCAGTTCTTC; CDR3: CASSQVPTSAEQFF
size: -; J: TRBJ2-3; V: TRBV7-7; D: -; DNA: TGTGCTAGCAGCCGGGACTTAGTAACAGATACGCAGTATTTT; CDR3: CASSRDLVTDTQYF
size: -; J: TRBJ2-7; V: TRBV7-2; D: TRBD2; DNA: TGTGCCAGCAGCATCAATGGGGGGGAGGGCCGGTACGAGCAGTACTTC; CDR3: CASSINGGEGRYEQYF
size: few; J: TRBJ1-3; V: TRBV4-3; D: TRBD1; DNA: TGCGCCAGCAGCCTCGAACCCCCCCTCCGGGGACAGGGCAGCGGAAACGGAAACACCATATATTTT; CDR3: CASSLEPPLRGQGSGNGNTIYF
size: -; J: TRBJ2-5; V: TRBV5-4; D: -; DNA: TGTGCCAGCAGCTCTAAAGAGACCCAGTACTTC; CDR3: CASSSKETQYF
size: -; J: TRBJ2-5; V: TRBV5-1; D: TRBD2; DNA: TGCGCCAGCAGCCCGGGACTAGCGGCCGAGGAGACCCAGTACTTC; CDR3: CASSPGLAAEETQYF
size: -; J: TRBJ2-7; V: TRBV9; D: TRBD1; DNA: TGTGCCAGCAGCGAGGGGGCAGCACCTTCCTACGAGCAGTACTTC; CDR3: CASSEGAAPSYEQYF
size: -; J: TRBJ1-1; V: TRBV5-1; D: TRBD1; DNA: TGCGCCAGCAGCCTAGGGCAGGGGGCGCTTGGGACTGAAGCTTTCTTT; CDR3: CASSLGQGALGTEAFF
size: -; J: TRBJ2-5; V: TRBV18; D: TRBD1; DNA: TGTGCCAGCTCACCCCGGGACAGCGAAGAGACCCAGTACTTC; CDR3: CASSPRDSEETQYF
size: few; J: TRBJ1-2; V: TRBV20-1; D: -; DNA: TGCAGTGCTAGTGAGCTGTATGGCTACACCTTC; CDR3: CSASELYGYTF
size: -; J: TRBJ2-1; V: TRBV29-1; D: TRBD1; DNA: TGCAGCGTTGAAGATGGGACAGGGAGCTCCTACAATGAGCAGTTCTTC; CDR3: CSVEDGTGSSYNEQFF
size: -; J: TRBJ1-1; V: TRBV5-1; D: -; DNA: TGCGCCAGCAGCTTGGATACGACTGGGAACACTGAAGCTTTCTTT; CDR3: CASSLDTTGNTEAFF
size: -; J: TRBJ2-6; V: TRBV9; D: TRBD1; DNA: TGTGCCAGCAGCGCCGGGACAGTGCACTCTGGGGCCAACGGCCTGACTTTC; CDR3: CASSAGTVHSGANGLTF
size: -; J: TRBJ1-2; V: TRBV6-5; D: -; DNA: TGTGCCAGCAGCTATCAACCCTCTGGTTATGGCTACACCTTC; CDR3: CASSYQPSGYGYTF
size: -; J: TRBJ1-6; V: TRBV7-2; D: TRBD1; DNA: TGTGCCAGCAGCTTATCGGGACAGGGGCAGTCTTGGAAGGATTCACCCCTCCACTTT; CDR3: CASSLSGQGQSWKDSPLHF
size: -; J: TRBJ1-2; V: TRBV6-6; D: -; DNA: TGTGCCAGCAGTCTCCAGGGGAACTATGGCTACACCTTC; CDR3: CASSLQGNYGYTF
size: once; J: TRBJ1-1; V: TRBV11-3; D: -; DNA: TGTGCCAGCAGCTTAGATCGGGAAGAAGCTTTCTTT; CDR3: CASSLDREEAFF
size: -; J: TRBJ2-3; V: TRBV4-3; D: TRBD2; DNA: TGCGCCAGCAGCCAAGAACTGCTGGGAGGGGATACGCAGTATTTT; CDR3: CASSQELLGGDTQYF
size: -; J: TRBJ2-3; V: TRBV9; D: -; DNA: TGTGCCAGCAGCGTAGGGGCTAGCGTCCTGCCCGCCACAGATACGCAGTATTTT; CDR3: CASSVGASVLPATDTQYF
size: -; J: TRBJ2-3; V: TRBV11-2; D: TRBD1; DNA: TGTGCCAGCAGCCTCCGGGACAGGGTTTTTGGTACGCAGTATTTT; CDR3: CASSLRDRVFGTQYF
size: -; J: TRBJ2-6; V: TRBV28; D: -; DNA: TGTGCCACCCATTCCACGGGATCTGGGGCCAACGTCCTGACTTTC; CDR3: CATHSTGSGANVLTF
size: -; J: TRBJ2-3; V: TRBV19; D: TRBD2; DNA: TGTGCCAGTAGTATACCGGGGGGGGCCACAGATACGCAGTATTTT; CDR3: CASSIPGGATDTQYF
size: -; J: TRBJ1-2; V: TRBV18; D: -; DNA: TGTGCCAGCTCACCATCCGGGGGGGACCTTGGCGGCTATGGCTACACCTTC; CDR3: CASSPSGGDLGGYGYTF
size: few; J: TRBJ1-2; V: TRBV6-5; D: TRBD1; DNA: TGTGCCAGCAGTGACAGGGGAGGTTTCTATGGCTACACCTTC; CDR3: CASSDRGGFYGYTF
size: -; J: TRBJ2-7; V: TRBV19; D: -; DNA: TGTGCCAGTAGTACTCCCCCCTACGAGCAGTACTTC; CDR3: CASSTPPYEQYF
size: -; J: TRBJ1-2; V: TRBV19; D: TRBD1; DNA: TGTGCCAGTAGCCTAACCGGACAGGGTGGCTATGGCTACACCTTC; CDR3: CASSLTGQGGYGYTF
size: -; J: TRBJ2-1; V: TRBV15; D: TRBD2; DNA: TGTGCCACCAGCAGAGATCTGGTCGGGAGGCTCTCCTACAATGAGCAGTTCTTC; CDR3: CATSRDLVGRLSYNEQFF
size: -; J: TRBJ1-6; V: TRBV27; D: -; DNA: TGTGCCAGCAGTTTATGGGTTTTGGGAGGGAATTCACCCCTCCACTTT; CDR3: CASSLWVLGGNSPLHF
size: few; J: TRBJ1-1; V: TRBV27; D: TRBD1; DNA: TGTGCCAGCAGTTATACAGGGGTAGGCACTGAAGCTTTCTTT; CDR3: CASSYTGVGTEAFF
size: -; J: TRBJ2-7; V: TRBV30; D: TRBD2; DNA: TGTGCCTGGAGTGGCGGGGGTCCCTACGAGCAGTACTTC; CDR3: CAWSGGGPYEQYF
size: -; J: TRBJ2-5; V: TRBV28; D: TRBD2; DNA: TGTGCCAGCAGTTCTCCGGGACTGGCGGGAGGTGGGGAGACCCAGTACTTC; CDR3: CASSSPGLAGGGETQYF
size: few; J: TRBJ1-1; V: TRBV29-1; D: TRBD1; DNA: TGCAGCGCCGAAGGAGGGGGCGCCGGTGGTGAAGCTTTCTTT; CDR3: CSAEGGGAGGEAFF
size: -; J: TRBJ2-3; V: TRBV7-3; D: -; DNA: TGTGCCAGCAGCTTCGGGACTTCAGAGGGAGATACGCAGTATTTT; CDR3: CASSFGTSEGDTQYF
size: few; J: TRBJ2-1; V: TRBV30; D: -; DNA: TGTGCCTGTCGTGTGGGGGCCCCCTACAATGAGCAGTTCTTC; CDR3: CACRVGAPYNEQFF
size: -; J: TRBJ2-1; V: TRBV7-6; D: -; DNA: TGTGCCAGCAGCTTAGCCGGAGGCCCCTCCTACAATGAGCAGTTCTTC; CDR3: CASSLAGGPSYNEQFF
size: few; J: TRBJ1-1; V: TRBV30; D: TRBD1; DNA: TGTGCCTGGAGTTTCACGAGGGGGCAGACTGAAGCTTTCTTT; CDR3: CAWSFTRGQTEAFF
size: once; J: TRBJ1-1; V: TRBV14; D: -; DNA: TGTGCCAGCAGCCCTAACGGGGAGGACACTGAAGCTTTCTTT; CDR3: CASSPNGEDTEAFF